This TCR beta chain was profiled in a study of blood T cell repertoires in COVID-19. From germline, CDR1 is KGHDR and CDR2 SFDVKD. V lost 3 bases, J lost 7 bases, and 10 bases stayed unmatched. This CDR3 contains 16 residues. The method was immunoSEQ multiplex PCR; TCRdb's version includes in-frame clones alone and lacks a portion of them. The sample yields a few hundred thousand clones, roughly 84% seen once. J is TRBJ2-1 and V is TRBV24-1; 8 nucleotides match TRBD2. Sequencing was carried out using PBMCs or T cells enriched from blood (not recorded which). This clonotype was sampled from a woman younger than 30 who had been exposed to COVID-19. CDR3 DNA: TGTGCCACCAGTGATCAATCGGGGGGGCTCGGAAATGAGCAGTTCTTC. Translating it yields CATSDQSGGLGNEQFF.